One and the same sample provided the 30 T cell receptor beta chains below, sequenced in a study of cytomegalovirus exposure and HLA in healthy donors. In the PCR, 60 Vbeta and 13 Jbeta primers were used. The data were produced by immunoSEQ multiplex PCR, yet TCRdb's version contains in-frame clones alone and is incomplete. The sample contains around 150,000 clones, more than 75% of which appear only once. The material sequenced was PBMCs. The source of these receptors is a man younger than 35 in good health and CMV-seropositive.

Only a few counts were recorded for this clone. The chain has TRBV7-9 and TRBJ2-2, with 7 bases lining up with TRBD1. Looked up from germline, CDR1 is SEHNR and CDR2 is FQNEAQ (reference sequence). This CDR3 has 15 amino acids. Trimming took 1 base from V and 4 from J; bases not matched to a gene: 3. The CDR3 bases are TGTGCCAGCAGCTTAGTACAGGGGTCCACCGGGGAGCTGTTTTTT. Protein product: CASSLVQGSTGELFF.

CDR3 sequence (DNA): TGTGCCAGCAGTCCCCGGGAGGAGCGGGGGGGCCCAGAGTTCTTC. Residues: CASSPREERGGPEFF. The chain links TRBV9 to TRBJ2-1, with 10 bases aligning to TRBD2. V was pared by 5 bases and J by 14 bases, with 16 bases of the junction left unmatched. Germline values: CDR1 SGDLS, CDR2 YYNGEE. The CDR3 covers 15 residues.

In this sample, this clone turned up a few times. CDR3 DNA sequence: TGTGCCAGCAGCGTGGAGGGACAGGGGCGTTACAATGAGCAGTTCTTC. It codes for CASSVEGQGRYNEQFF. The rearrangement links TRBV11-1 to TRBJ2-1, with 10 bases lining up with TRBD1. The CDR3 has 16 residues. The ends lost 5 bases at V and 4 bases at J; junction bases unmatched: 8. Germline V gives CDR1 SGHAT, CDR2 FQDESV (reference sequence).

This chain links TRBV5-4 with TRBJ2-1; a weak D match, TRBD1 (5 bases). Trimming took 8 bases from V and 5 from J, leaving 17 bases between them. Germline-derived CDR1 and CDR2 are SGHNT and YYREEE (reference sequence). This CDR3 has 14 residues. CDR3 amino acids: CASGARGDNNEQFF. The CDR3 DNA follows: TGTGCCAGTGGGGCGCGTGGGGATAACAATGAGCAGTTCTTC. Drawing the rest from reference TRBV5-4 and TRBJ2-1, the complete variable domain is ETGVTQSPTHLIKTRGQQVTLRCSSQSGHNTVSWYQQALGQGPQFIFQYYREEENGRGNFPPRFSGLQFPNYSSELNVNALELDDSALYLCASGARGDNNEQFFGPGTRLTVL.

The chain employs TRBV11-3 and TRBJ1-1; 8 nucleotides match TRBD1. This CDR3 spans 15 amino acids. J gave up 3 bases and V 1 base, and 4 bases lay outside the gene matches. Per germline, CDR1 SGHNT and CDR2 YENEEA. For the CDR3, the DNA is TGTGCCAGCAGCTTAGCGACAGGGGATGACACTGAAGCTTTCTTT. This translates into CASSLATGDDTEAFF.

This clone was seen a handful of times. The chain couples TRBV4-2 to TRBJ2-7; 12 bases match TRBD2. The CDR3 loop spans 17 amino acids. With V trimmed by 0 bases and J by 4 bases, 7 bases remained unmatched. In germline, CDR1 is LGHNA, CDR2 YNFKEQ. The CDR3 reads CASSQEPLLAGGYEQYF. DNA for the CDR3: TGTGCCAGCAGCCAAGAGCCCCTCCTAGCGGGGGGGTACGAGCAGTACTTC.

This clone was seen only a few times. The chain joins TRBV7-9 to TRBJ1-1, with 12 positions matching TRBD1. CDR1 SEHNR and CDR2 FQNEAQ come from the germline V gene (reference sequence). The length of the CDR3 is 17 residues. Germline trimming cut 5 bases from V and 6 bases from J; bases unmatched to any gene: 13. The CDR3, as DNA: TGTGCCAGCAGCGTCAGAGGCGGGACAGGGGGCTTGGCTGAAGCTTTCTTT. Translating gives CASSVRGGTGGLAEAFF.

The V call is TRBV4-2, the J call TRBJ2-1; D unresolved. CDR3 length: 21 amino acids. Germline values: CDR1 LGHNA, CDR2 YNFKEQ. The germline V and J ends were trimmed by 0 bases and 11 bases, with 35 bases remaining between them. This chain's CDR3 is CASSQDAVIPLPRSVPQKQFF. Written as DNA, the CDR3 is TGTGCCAGCAGCCAAGATGCCGTGATTCCCTTACCCCGTTCGGTCCCCCAAAAGCAGTTCTTC.

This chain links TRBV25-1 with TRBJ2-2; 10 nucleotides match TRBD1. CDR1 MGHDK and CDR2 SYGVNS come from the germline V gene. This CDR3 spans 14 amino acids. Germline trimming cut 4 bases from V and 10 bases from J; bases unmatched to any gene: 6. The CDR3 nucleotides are TGTGCCAGCAGTGCGGGACAGGGGTTAGCGGAGCTGTTTTTT. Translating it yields CASSAGQGLAELFF. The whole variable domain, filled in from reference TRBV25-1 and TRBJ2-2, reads EADIYQTPRYLVIGTGKKITLECSQTMGHDKMYWYQQDPGMELHLIHYSYGVNSTEKGDLSSESTVSRIRTEHFPLTLESARPSHTSQYLCASSAGQGLAELFFGEGSRLTVL.

CDR3 coding DNA: TGTGCCAGCAGTTCGGGGACAGGGGACTACGAGCAGTACTTC. Translated, it gives CASSSGTGDYEQYF. The chain carries TRBV27 and TRBJ2-7; 10 nucleotides align to TRBD1. J lost 3 bases, V lost 4 bases, and 3 bases had no gene match. CDR3 size: 14 residues. The germline gives CDR1 MNHEY, CDR2 SMNVEV (reference sequence).

The CDR3 coding sequence is TGTGCCAGAACCCGGGACAAGCCCTACGAGCAGTACTTC. Translation gives CARTRDKPYEQYF. The genes are TRBV6-1 and TRBJ2-7, with a tentative D call TRBD1 (6 bases). The CDR3 loop spans 13 amino acids. Trimming removed 9 bases from V and 2 bases from J, with 14 bases in between. CDR1 MNHNS and CDR2 SASEGT come from the germline V gene.

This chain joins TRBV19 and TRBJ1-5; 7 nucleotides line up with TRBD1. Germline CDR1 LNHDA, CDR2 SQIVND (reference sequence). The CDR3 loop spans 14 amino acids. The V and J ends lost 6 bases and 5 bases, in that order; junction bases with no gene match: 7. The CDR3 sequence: CASRPTGEDQPQHF. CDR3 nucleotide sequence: TGTGCCAGTAGACCCACAGGGGAAGATCAGCCCCAGCATTTT.

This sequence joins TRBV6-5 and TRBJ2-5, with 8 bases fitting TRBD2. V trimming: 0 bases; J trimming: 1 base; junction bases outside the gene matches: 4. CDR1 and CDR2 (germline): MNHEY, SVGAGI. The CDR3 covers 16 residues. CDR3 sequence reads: CASSYSLAAFQETQYF. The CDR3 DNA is TGTGCCAGCAGTTACTCACTAGCGGCCTTCCAAGAGACCCAGTACTTC.

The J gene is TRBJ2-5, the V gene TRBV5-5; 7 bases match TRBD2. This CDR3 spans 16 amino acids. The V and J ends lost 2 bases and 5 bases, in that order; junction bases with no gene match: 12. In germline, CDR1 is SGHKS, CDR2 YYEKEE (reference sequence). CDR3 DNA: TGTGCCAGCAGCTTCGGTCGGTGGGGGGGAGTTGAGACCCAGTACTTC. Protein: CASSFGRWGGVETQYF.

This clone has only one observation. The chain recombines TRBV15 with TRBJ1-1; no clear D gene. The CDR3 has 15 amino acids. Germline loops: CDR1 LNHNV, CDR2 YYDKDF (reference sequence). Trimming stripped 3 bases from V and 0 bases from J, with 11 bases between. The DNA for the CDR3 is TGTGCCACCAGCAGGGGCCTGGATTTGAACACTGAAGCTTTCTTT. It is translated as CATSRGLDLNTEAFF.

The CDR3 nucleotides read TGTGCCAGCAGCTTGGGGCCGGGACAGCAGAACGAGCAGTACTTC. It translates to CASSLGPGQQNEQYF. J is TRBJ2-7 and V is TRBV5-4; 7 bases align to TRBD1. Germline V gene sequence: CDR1 SGHNT, CDR2 YYREEE (reference sequence). V was pared by 0 bases and J by 5 bases, with 8 bases of the junction left unmatched. The CDR3 has 15 amino acids.

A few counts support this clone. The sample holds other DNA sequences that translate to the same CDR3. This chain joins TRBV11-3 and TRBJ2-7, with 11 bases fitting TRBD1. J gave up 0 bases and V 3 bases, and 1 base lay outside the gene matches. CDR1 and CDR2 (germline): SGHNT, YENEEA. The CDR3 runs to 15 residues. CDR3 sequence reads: CASSLGTGGSYEQYF. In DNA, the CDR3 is TGTGCCAGCAGCTTGGGGACAGGGGGCTCCTACGAGCAGTACTTC.

As DNA, the CDR3 is TGTGCTAGTGGACCCGGCGGGGGGTCGCAGTTCTTC. This codes for CASGPGGGSQFF. The gene calls are TRBV12-5 and TRBJ2-1; 8 nucleotides line up with TRBD2. Per the germline V gene, CDR1 is LGHNT and CDR2 is FRNRAP. V lost 6 bases to trimming and J lost 12 bases; unmatched junction nucleotides: 7. The CDR3 is made up of 12 amino acids.

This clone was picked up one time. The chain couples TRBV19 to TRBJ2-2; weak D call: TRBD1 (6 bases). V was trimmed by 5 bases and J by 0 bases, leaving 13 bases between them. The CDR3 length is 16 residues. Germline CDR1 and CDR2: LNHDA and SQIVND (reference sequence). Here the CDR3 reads CASSLLQGPNTGELFF. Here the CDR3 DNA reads TGTGCCAGTAGTCTACTTCAGGGGCCGAACACCGGGGAGCTGTTTTTT.

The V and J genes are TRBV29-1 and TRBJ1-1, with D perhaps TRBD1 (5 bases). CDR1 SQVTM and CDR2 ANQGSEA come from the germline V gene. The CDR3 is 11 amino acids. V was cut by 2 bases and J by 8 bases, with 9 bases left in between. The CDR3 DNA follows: TGCAGCGTTGAAACGGGGGTGGAAGCTTTCTTT. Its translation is CSVETGVEAFF.

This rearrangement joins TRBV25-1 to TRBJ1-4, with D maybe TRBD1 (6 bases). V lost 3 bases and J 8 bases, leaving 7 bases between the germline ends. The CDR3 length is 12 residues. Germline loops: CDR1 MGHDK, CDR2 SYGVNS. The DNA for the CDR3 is TGTGCCAGCAGTGACAGGGGCGAAAAACTGTTTTTT. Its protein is CASSDRGEKLFF.

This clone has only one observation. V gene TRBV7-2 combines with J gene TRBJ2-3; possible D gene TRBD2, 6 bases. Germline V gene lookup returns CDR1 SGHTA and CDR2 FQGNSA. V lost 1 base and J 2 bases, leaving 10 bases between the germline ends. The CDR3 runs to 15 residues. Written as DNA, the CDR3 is TGTGCCAGCAGCTTAGTCTCGGGGGTCACAGATACGCAGTATTTT. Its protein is CASSLVSGVTDTQYF.

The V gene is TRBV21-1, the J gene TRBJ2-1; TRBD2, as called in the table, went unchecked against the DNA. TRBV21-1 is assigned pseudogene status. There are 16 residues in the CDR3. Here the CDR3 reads CASSLTGGNTYNEQFF. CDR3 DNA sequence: TGTGCCAGCAGCCTAACGGGGGGGAATACCTACAATGAGCAGTTCTTC.

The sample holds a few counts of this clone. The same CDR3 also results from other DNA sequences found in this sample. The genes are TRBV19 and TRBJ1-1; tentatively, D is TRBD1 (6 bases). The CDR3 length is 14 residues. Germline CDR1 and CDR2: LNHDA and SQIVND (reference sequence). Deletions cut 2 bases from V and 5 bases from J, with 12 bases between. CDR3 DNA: TGTGCCAGTAGTATAACGAGGGGGGGGACTGAAGCTTTCTTT. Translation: CASSITRGGTEAFF.

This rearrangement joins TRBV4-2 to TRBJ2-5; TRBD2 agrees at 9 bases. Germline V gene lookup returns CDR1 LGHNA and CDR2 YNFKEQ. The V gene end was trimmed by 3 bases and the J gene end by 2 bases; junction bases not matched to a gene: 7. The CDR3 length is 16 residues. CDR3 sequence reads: CASSHPERGVQETQYF. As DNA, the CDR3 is TGTGCCAGCAGCCACCCTGAGCGGGGGGTACAAGAGACCCAGTACTTC.

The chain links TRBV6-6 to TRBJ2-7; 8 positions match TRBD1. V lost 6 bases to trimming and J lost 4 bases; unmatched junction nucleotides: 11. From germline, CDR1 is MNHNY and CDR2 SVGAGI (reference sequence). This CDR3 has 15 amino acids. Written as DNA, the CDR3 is TGTGCCAGCAGGGCTCCGGGGCAGGGGGCTTACGAGCAGTACTTC. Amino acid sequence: CASRAPGQGAYEQYF.

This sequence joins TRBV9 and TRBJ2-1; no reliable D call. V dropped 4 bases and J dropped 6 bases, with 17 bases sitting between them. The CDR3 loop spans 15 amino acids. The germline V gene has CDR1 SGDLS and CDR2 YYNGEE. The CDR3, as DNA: TGTGCCAGCAGCCCGCCGCCAGGCGCCCTCAATGAGCAGTTCTTC. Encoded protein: CASSPPPGALNEQFF.

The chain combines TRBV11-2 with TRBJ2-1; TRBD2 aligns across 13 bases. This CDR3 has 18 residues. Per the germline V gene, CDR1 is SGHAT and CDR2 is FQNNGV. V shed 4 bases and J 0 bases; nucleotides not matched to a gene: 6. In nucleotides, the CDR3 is TGTGCCAGCAGCTGGACTAGCGGGGGTCCCAGCTCCTACAATGAGCAGTTCTTC. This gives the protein CASSWTSGGPSSYNEQFF.

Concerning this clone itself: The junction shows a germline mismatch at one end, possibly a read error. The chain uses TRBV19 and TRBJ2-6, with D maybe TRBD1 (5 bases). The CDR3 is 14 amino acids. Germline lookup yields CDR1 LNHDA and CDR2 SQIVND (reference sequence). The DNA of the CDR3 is TGTGCCAGTAGTATAGTAACTGGGGCCAACGGCCTGACTTTC. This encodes CASSIVTGANGLTF.

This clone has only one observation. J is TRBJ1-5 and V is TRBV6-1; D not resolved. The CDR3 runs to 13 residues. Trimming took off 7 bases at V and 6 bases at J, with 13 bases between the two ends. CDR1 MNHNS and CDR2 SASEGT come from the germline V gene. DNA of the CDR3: TGTGCCAGCATCAAGGAAGGGAGTCAGCCCCAGCATTTT. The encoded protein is CASIKEGSQPQHF.